These 5 T cell receptor beta chains share one sample of origin, sequenced in a study of T cell responses to AZD1222 COVID-19 vaccine. Measured with immunoSEQ multiplex PCR; TCRdb has only the in-frame clones, and not every one. In the table there are roughly 150,000 clones, around 91% of which are singletons. Sequencing was performed on peripheral blood, taken on day 0 of AZD1222 vaccination. These receptors all stem from an adult in good health.

A few counts support this clone. V gene TRBV4-3 combines with J gene TRBJ2-2; D unclear. The length of the CDR3 is 14 residues. Germline V gene sequence: CDR1 LGHNA, CDR2 YSLEER. The V end was cut by 4 bases, the J end by 6 bases, with 12 bases between. DNA for the CDR3: TGCGCCAGCAGCCCGCACATGGTATCCGGGGAGCTGTTTTTT. This gives the protein CASSPHMVSGELFF.

The J gene is TRBJ2-5, the V gene TRBV6-1; D not certain. The CDR3 sequence is 13 residues long. Germline V gene sequence: CDR1 MNHNS, CDR2 SASEGT. V was clipped by 0 bases and J by 7 bases, with 9 bases between them. The CDR3 protein is CASSEAHAGTQYF. The CDR3 nucleotides are TGTGCCAGCAGTGAAGCGCATGCTGGGACCCAGTACTTC.

The chain uses TRBV11-3 and TRBJ2-3, with TRBD2 matching 7 bases. Trimming at V came to 1 base and at J to 2 bases, leaving 3 bases not matched to a gene. Germline values: CDR1 SGHNT, CDR2 YENEEA. The CDR3 totals 15 residues. The CDR3 region is CASSLGGTTTDTQYF. The CDR3 DNA sequence: TGTGCCAGCAGCTTAGGCGGGACTACCACAGATACGCAGTATTTT.

This clone appeared a few times. The CDR3 here is CASSSPRPGNNQPQHF. Here the CDR3 DNA reads TGTGCCAGCAGCTCTCCGCGTCCCGGGAACAATCAGCCCCAGCATTTT. This chain connects TRBV28 to TRBJ1-5, with unresolved D. The CDR3 spans 16 residues. V was trimmed by 6 bases and J by 3 bases, leaving 18 bases between them. Per the germline V gene, CDR1 is MDHEN and CDR2 is SYDVKM. The full variable domain, completed using reference TRBV28 and TRBJ1-5, is DVKVTQSSRYLVKRTGEKVFLECVQDMDHENMFWYRQDPGLGLRLIYFSYDVKMKEKGDIPEGYSVSREKKERFSLILESASTNQTSMYLCASSSPRPGNNQPQHFGDGTRLSIL.

V and J are TRBV11-2 and TRBJ2-7; no reliable D call. This CDR3 is built from 13 residues. The germline V and J ends were trimmed by 3 bases and 0 bases, with 6 bases remaining between them. Germline V CDR1 and CDR2: SGHAT, FQNNGV. CDR3 in amino acids: CASSFGRSYEQYF. CDR3 sequence (DNA): TGTGCCAGCAGCTTCGGGCGCTCCTACGAGCAGTACTTC.